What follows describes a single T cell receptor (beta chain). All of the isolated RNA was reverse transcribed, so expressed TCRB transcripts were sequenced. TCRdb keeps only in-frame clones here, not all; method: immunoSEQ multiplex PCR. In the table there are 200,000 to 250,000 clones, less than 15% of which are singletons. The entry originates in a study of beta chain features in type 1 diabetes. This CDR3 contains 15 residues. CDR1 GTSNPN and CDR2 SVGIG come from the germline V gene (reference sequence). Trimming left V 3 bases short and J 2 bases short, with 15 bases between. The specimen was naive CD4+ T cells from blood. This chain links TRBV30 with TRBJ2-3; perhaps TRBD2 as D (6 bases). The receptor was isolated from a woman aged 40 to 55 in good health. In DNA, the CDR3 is TGTGCCTGGAGCTACCTCGGGGGTACCACAGATACGCAGTATTTT. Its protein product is CAWSYLGGTTDTQYF.